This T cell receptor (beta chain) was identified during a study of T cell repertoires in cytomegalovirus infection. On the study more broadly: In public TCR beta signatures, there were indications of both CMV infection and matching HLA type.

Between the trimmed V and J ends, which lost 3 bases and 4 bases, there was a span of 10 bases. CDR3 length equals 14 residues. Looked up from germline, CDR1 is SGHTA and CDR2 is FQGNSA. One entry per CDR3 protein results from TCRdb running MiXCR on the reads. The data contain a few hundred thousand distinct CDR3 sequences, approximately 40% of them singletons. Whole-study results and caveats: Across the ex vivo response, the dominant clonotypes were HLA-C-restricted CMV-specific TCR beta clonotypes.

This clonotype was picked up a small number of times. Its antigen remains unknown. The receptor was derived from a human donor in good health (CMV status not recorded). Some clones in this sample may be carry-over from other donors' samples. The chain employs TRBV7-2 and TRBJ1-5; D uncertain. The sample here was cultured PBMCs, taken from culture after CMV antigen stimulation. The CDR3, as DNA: TGTGCCAGCAGCTTGCGGCCGCGAAATCAGCCCCAGCATTTT. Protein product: CASSLRPRNQPQHF. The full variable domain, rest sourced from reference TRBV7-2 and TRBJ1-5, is GAGVSQSPSNKVTEKGKDVELRCDPISGHTALYWYRQSLGQGLEFLIYFQGNSAPDKSGLPSDRFSAERTGGSVSTLTIQRTQQEDSAVYLCASSLRPRNQPQHFGDGTRLSIL.